What follows is one T cell receptor (beta chain) and its context. The entry originates in a study of T cell changes during pregnancy in multiple sclerosis. The CDR3 is 14 amino acids. The V gene lost 3 bases and the J gene lost 0 bases, with 9 bases spanning the gap. Looked up from germline, CDR1 is SGHAT and CDR2 is FQNNGV. TCRdb keeps only in-frame clones here, not all; method: immunoSEQ multiplex PCR. Among around 62,000 clones listed, roughly nine tenths were seen once. The chain links TRBV11-2 to TRBJ2-7, with D maybe TRBD1 (6 bases). This receptor was obtained from a female donor with multiple sclerosis, enrolled in a pregnancy study. This material consisted of peripheral blood, taken in the first trimester of pregnancy. The CDR3 here is CASSFDRFSYEQYF. The CDR3, as DNA: TGTGCCAGCAGCTTCGACAGGTTCTCCTACGAGCAGTACTTC. Filled out from reference TRBV11-2 and TRBJ2-7, the complete variable domain reads EAGVAQSPRYKIIEKRQSVAFWCNPISGHATLYWYQQILGQGPKLLIQFQNNGVVDDSQLPKDRFSAERLKGVDSTLKIQPAKLEDSAVYLCASSFDRFSYEQYFGPGTRLTVT.